This T cell receptor beta chain stems from a study of prognosis after radiotherapy for stage I lung cancer. Each of the patients had no lymph node involvement on CT and PET/CT and no prior chemotherapy, radiotherapy or other malignancies. Blood was drawn (around 6.5 milliliters of peripheral blood) at each of two time points. This clonotype was detected many times. Genomic DNA was subjected to two-round multiplex PCR for amplification of TCR beta CDR3. The first PCR round targeted every TRBV and TRBJ gene with specific primers. TCRdb re-analysed the multiplex PCR reads in MiXCR, keeping a single row per CDR3 protein. The sample has roughly 30,000 distinct CDR3 sequences, 34% seen once. The CDR3 extends over 14 amino acids. V was cut by 4 bases and J by 7 bases, with 15 bases left in between. Germline V gene lookup returns CDR1 SGDLS and CDR2 YYNGEE.

The chain uses TRBV9 and TRBJ1-5; D is uncertain. Sequenced here: PBMCs, sampled before or after stereotactic body radiation therapy (not recorded which). The TCR comes from a donor over 45 with non-small cell lung cancer. As DNA, the CDR3 is TGTGCCAGCAGCTTGGTCCCCGTCGAGCAGCCCCAGCATTTT. This encodes CASSLVPVEQPQHF.